Sequencing of this T cell receptor (beta chain) was carried out in a study of OX40 agonist ivuxolimab in advanced cancers. Remarks on this clone: Its antigen is unknown.

Between the trimmed V and J ends, which lost 0 bases and 4 bases, there was a span of 12 bases. Germline V gene sequence: CDR1 MNHEY, CDR2 SVGAGI. The CDR3 spans 15 residues. Repertoires were generated with immunoSEQ multiplex PCR, while TCRdb's copy carries only in-frame clones and drops some. Altogether 60,000 to 75,000 clones are present, approximately 81% being singletons, with the ten largest covering roughly 6.1%. Study observations and caveats: CD8+ T cells (on average) carried more expanded clones than CD4+ T cells.

The chain has TRBV6-5 and TRBJ1-1; D is ambiguous. The specimen comprised CD4+ or CD8+ T cells sorted from blood, sampled in a trial of the OX40 agonist ivuxolimab. This TCR was sampled from an adult with an advanced solid tumor such as melanoma, head and neck, liver or kidney cancer. The CDR3 DNA is TGTGCCAGCAGTTACTCTCCTGAACGGGGCACTGAAGCTTTCTTT. Its translation: CASSYSPERGTEAFF.